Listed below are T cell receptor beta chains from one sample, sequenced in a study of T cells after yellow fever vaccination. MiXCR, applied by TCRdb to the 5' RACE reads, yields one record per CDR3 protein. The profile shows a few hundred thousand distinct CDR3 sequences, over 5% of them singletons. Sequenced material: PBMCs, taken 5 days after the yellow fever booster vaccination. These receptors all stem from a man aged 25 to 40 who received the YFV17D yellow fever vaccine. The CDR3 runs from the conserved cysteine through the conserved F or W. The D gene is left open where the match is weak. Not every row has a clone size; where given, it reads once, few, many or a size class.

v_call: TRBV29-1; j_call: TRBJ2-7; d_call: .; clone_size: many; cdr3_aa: CSVASDRRTLGQYF; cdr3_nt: TGCAGCGTTGCGTCGGACAGAAGAACCTTGGGGCAGTACTTC
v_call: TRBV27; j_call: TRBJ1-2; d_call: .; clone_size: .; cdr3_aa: CASSYGQNYGYTF; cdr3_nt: TGTGCCAGCAGTTATGGGCAGAACTATGGCTACACCTTC
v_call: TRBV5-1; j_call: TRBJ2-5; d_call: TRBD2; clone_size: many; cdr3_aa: CASSLGTSREETQYF; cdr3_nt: TGCGCCAGCAGCCTGGGGACTAGCCGTGAAGAGACCCAGTACTTC
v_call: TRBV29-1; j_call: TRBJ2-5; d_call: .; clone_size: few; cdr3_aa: CSVVSGWETQYF; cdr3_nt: TGCAGCGTGGTTTCAGGGTGGGAGACCCAGTACTTC
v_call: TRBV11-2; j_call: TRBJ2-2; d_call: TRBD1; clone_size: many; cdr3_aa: CASSLTGMTGELFF; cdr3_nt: TGTGCCAGCAGCTTGACAGGGATGACCGGGGAGCTGTTTTTT
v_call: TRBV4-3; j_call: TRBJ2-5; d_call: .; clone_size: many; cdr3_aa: CASSQDTGETQYF; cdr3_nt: TGCGCCAGCAGCCAAGATACCGGGGAGACCCAGTACTTC
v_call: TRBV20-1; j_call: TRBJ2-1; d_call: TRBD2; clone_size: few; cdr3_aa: CSARSGTSGRGRGNEQFF; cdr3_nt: TGCAGTGCTAGATCGGGGACTAGCGGGAGAGGGAGGGGCAATGAGCAGTTCTTC
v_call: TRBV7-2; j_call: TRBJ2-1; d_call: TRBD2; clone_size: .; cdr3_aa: CASSPPGLPQVVEQFF; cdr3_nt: TGTGCCAGCAGCCCACCGGGACTACCTCAAGTGGTTGAGCAGTTCTTC
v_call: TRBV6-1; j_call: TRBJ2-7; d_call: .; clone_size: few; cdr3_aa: CASKITGQYEQYF; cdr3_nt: TGTGCCAGCAAGATCACGGGACAATACGAGCAGTACTTC
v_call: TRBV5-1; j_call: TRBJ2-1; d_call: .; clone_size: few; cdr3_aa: CASSFLGESYNEQFF; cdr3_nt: TGCGCCAGCAGCTTCTTGGGGGAGTCCTACAATGAGCAGTTCTTC
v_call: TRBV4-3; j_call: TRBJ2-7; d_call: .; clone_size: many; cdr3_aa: CASSQEGRSYEQYF; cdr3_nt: TGCGCCAGCAGCCAAGAGGGCAGATCCTACGAGCAGTACTTC
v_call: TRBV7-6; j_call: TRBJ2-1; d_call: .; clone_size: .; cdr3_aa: CASSRADNEQFF; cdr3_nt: TGTGCCAGCAGCCGAGCGGATAATGAGCAGTTCTTC
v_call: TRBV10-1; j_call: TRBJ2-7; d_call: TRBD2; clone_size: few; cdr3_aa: CASSESIPSGRAKQYF; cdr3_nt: TGCGCCAGCAGTGAGTCGATACCTAGCGGGAGGGCCAAGCAGTACTTC
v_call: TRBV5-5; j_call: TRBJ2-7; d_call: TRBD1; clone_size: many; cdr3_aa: CASSFAGGSYEQYF; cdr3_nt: TGTGCCAGCAGCTTCGCAGGGGGCTCCTACGAGCAGTACTTC
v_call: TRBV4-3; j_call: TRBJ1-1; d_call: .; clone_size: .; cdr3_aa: CASSQDTGQTEAFF; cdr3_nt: TGCGCCAGCAGCCAAGATACAGGGCAGACTGAAGCTTTCTTT
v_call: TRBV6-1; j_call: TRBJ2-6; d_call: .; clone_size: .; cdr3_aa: CASRLQGSGANVLTF; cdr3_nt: TGTGCCAGCAGGCTACAGGGTTCCGGGGCCAACGTCCTGACTTTC
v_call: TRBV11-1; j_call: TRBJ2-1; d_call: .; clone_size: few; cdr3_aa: CASSPGVGQFF; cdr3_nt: TGTGCCAGCAGCCCGGGGGTTGGGCAGTTCTTC
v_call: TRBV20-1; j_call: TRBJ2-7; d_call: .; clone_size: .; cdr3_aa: CSASGTLEQYF; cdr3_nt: TGCAGTGCTAGCGGGACTCTGGAGCAGTACTTC
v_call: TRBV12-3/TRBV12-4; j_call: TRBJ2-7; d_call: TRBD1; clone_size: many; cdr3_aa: CASSPIGTGPYEQYF; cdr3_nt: TGTGCCAGCAGCCCTATAGGGACAGGGCCCTACGAGCAGTACTTC
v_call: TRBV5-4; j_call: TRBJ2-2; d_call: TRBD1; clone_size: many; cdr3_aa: CASGTANTGELFF; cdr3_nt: TGTGCCAGCGGGACAGCGAACACCGGGGAGCTGTTTTTT
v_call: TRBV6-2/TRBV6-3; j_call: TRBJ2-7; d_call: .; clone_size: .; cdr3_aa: CVSSLAGEQYF; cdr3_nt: TGTGTCAGCAGTCTCGCCGGGGAGCAGTACTTC
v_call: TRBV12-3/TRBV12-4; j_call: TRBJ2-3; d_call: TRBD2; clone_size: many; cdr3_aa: CASRDSGRAVDTQYF; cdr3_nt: TGTGCCAGCAGGGATAGCGGGAGGGCCGTAGATACGCAGTATTTT
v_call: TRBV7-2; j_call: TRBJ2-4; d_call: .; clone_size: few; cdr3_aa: CASSPGHAKNIQYF; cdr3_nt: TGTGCCAGCAGCCCGGGACATGCCAAAAACATTCAGTACTTC
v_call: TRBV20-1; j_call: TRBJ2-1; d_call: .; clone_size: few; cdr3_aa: CSALPGPNEQFF; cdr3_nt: TGCAGCGCCCTGCCGGGGCCCAATGAGCAGTTCTTC
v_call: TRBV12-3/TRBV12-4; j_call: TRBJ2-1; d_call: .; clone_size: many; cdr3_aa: CASSPGVNEQFF; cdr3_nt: TGTGCCAGCTCCCCGGGAGTGAATGAGCAGTTCTTC
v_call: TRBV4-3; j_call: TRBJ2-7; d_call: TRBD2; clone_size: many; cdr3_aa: CASSQALTSGIRYEQYF; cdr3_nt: TGCGCCAGCAGCCAAGCCTTGACTAGCGGGATTCGCTACGAGCAGTACTTC
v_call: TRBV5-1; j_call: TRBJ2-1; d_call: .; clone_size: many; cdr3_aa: CARTLAEQFF; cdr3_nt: TGCGCCAGGACCCTAGCTGAGCAGTTCTTC
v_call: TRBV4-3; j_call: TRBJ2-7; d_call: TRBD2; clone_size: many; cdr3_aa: CASSQDHLAGASSYEQYF; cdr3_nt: TGCGCCAGCAGCCAAGATCACCTAGCGGGAGCCTCCTCCTACGAGCAGTACTTC
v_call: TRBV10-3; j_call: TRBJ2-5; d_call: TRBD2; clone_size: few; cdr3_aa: CAISESITSGGKETQYF; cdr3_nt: TGTGCCATCAGTGAGTCAATAACTAGCGGGGGCAAAGAGACCCAGTACTTC
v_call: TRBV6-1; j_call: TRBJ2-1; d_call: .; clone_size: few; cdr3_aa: CASSPDGGTKQFF; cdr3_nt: TGTGCCAGCAGTCCAGACGGGGGTACTAAGCAGTTCTTC
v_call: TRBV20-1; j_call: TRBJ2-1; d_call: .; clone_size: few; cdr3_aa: CSAPDLYNEQFF; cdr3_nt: TGCAGTGCTCCTGACCTATACAATGAGCAGTTCTTC
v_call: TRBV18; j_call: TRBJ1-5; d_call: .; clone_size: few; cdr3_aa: CASSLGQTDQPQHF; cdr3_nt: TGTGCCAGCTCACTCGGACAGACTGATCAGCCCCAGCATTTT
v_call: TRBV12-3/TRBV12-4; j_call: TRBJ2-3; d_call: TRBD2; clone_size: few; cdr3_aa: CASSLGLARRTDTQYF; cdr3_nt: TGTGCCAGCAGTTTAGGACTAGCGAGGAGGACAGATACGCAGTATTTT
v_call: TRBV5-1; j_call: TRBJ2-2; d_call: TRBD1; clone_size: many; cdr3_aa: CASSPRTGRTGELFF; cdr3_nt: TGCGCCAGCAGCCCGCGGACAGGGCGAACCGGGGAGCTGTTTTTT
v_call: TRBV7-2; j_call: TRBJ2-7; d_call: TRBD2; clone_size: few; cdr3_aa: CASSLAGAGGSYEQYF; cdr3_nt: TGTGCCAGCAGCTTAGCGGGAGCGGGGGGCTCCTACGAGCAGTACTTC
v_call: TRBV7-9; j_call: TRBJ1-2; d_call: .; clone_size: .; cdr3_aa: CASSSPPLARGYTF; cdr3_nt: TGTGCCAGCAGCTCACCACCGTTGGCGCGTGGCTACACCTTC